The present T cell receptor (beta chain) was sequenced within a study of T cell responses to AZD1222 COVID-19 vaccine (dated by TCRdb to 2020 to 2023). The study in broad terms: A total of approximately 240 trial participants underwent TCR sequencing, of whom some 210 received two doses of AZD1222 and some 25 received two doses of the MenACWY control vaccine. Trial participants were enrolled into age subgroups of 18-55, 56-69 and 70-plus years, which contained around 140, 26 and 57 TCR-sequenced participants, respectively. Results and caveats for the whole study, not just this receptor: Most participants were white British and females outnumbered males, and the authors suggested that clonal diversity may have been underestimated. Conclusions about previously exposed vaccinees are limited because only six or seven AZD1222 recipients were SARS-CoV-2 seropositive at baseline. Spike-specific TCR breadth and depth rose significantly after two AZD1222 doses compared with day 0 and with MenACWY recipients. Because no day 14 peak-response samples were available, repertoires were characterized only after the peak T cell response. The 56-69-year group was small, and its depth increase did not reach significance, likely because of low power. Vaccine-associated CD4 TCRs spanned the whole spike protein, with dominant responses in regions 160-218 and 743-854. Epitopes outside the regions mutated in the B.1.351 and B.1.1.7 variants were reportedly recognized by nearly half of the unique spike-specific TCRs.

The sample's time point, from its label and the paper: about 28 days (+/-7) after the second vaccine dose. AZD1222 recipients given second doses at about 4 weeks or at about 12 weeks were pooled, since spike-specific TCR depth and breadth were not found to differ between the two schedules. Vaccinee samples came from UK trials COV001 and COV002, including a single-blind randomized controlled phase 2/3 trial of AZD1222 (ChAdOx1 nCoV-19) in healthy adults. For TCRbeta chain sequencing, PBMC samples from trial participants were taken at day 0 and at day 28 after the second dose. Looking up the germline V gene yields CDR1 SGDLS and CDR2 YYNGEE. Measured from the cysteine to the phenylalanine, the CDR3 is 16 residues long. The entry retains the CDR3 DNA only, 48 bases that are in frame from base 1. Germline trimming amounts to 4 bases on V and 1 base on J, with 8 as the count of junction bases outside the gene matches.

Details on this clone: It lacks a known antigen. No base-level quality is on record; no much larger clone is a single base apart.

The CDR3 regions of human TCRbeta chains were analyzed by immunosequencing. The study's own analysis went as follows. Repertoire TCRs were matched against a reference library of SARS-CoV-2-specific TCRs generated with the MIRA antigen-specificity platform. Breadth was defined as the fraction of unique TCRs that were SARS-CoV-2-associated. Depth was defined as the fraction of total T cells that were SARS-CoV-2-associated. Using the MIRA data, every spike-specific TCR was mapped to the spike region that the TCR reacted to and assigned to either a CD4 or a CD8 class. Log10-transformed breadth and depth values were compared by one-way ANOVA with Sidak's multiple comparisons tests. TCRdb took over this immuneACCESS table, retaining in-frame rearrangements with V and J assigned. Such tables are incomplete; in checked studies, under half of the missing clones stem from an unresolved V gene, and the remainder is unexplained. Clone size and V and J calls were adopted from that table, with D and trimming inferred from the DNA. Here the sample has about 160,000 clones; about 90% occur a single time. Together, the top ten hold around 1% of the sample.

Sample: peripheral blood, taken 28 days after the second AZD1222 dose. The source is an adult who received the AZD1222 COVID-19 vaccine. This sequence uses TRBV9 and TRBJ1-2; the junction holds 9 bases that match TRBD1. The DNA sequence follows: TGTGCCAGCAGCTCAAGGACAGGGGATTTTAACTATGGCTACACCTTC. Translated, it reads CASSSRTGDFNYGYTF.